Listed here is a single T cell receptor beta chain. The antigen remains unidentified. Sequencing was performed with immunoSEQ multiplex PCR; in TCRdb, only in-frame clones are kept and a portion is missing. The sample holds 60,000 to 90,000 clones, 80% to 90% seen once. This CDR3 is 19 amino acids long. Germline V gene sequence: CDR1 MDHEN, CDR2 SYDVKM. V was pared by 5 bases and J by 0 bases, with 9 bases of the junction left unmatched. This entry is derived from a study of T cell responses to AZD1222 COVID-19 vaccine. General study points: Researchers report vaccine-associated CD4 TCRs spanning spike, with dominance at 160-218 and 743-854. When two AZD1222 doses had been given, Spike-specific TCR breadth and depth rose. Clonal diversity may have been underestimated, and the donors were mostly white British, with more females than males.

The sample in question was peripheral blood, obtained 28 days after the second AZD1222 dose. The sequence derives from an adult who received the AZD1222 COVID-19 vaccine. The chain couples TRBV28 to TRBJ2-3; 15 positions match TRBD2. CDR3 amino acids: CASSGSPGTSGGSTDTQYF. The CDR3 DNA is TGTGCCAGCAGTGGGTCTCCCGGGACTAGCGGGGGGAGCACAGATACGCAGTATTTT.